Listed here are 20 T cell receptor beta chains from one sample, sequenced in a study of cytomegalovirus exposure and HLA in healthy donors. Primers for the PCR totalled 60 Vbeta and 13 Jbeta. Produced via immunoSEQ multiplex PCR; TCRdb's table is partial and in-frame only. The sample has about 190,000 clones, roughly 80% seen once; the top ten hold 3.8%. Sequencing was performed on PBMCs. Receptor source: a man in his fifties in good health and CMV-seronegative.

V usage is TRBV27 and J usage is TRBJ1-2, with unresolved D. The V and J ends lost 6 bases and 4 bases respectively, with 12 bases between them. Germline V gene sequence: CDR1 MNHEY, CDR2 SMNVEV (reference sequence). The CDR3 is made up of 13 amino acids. The DNA of the CDR3 is TGTGCCAGCAGCTCCGGACTGACCTATGGCTACACCTTC. This encodes CASSSGLTYGYTF.

The CDR3 protein is CAITGGGGELFF. In DNA form, the CDR3 reads TGTGCCATCACCGGGGGTGGCGGGGAGCTGTTTTTT. The V gene is TRBV10-3, the J gene TRBJ2-2; a possible D gene is TRBD2 (6 bases). The CDR3 has 12 amino acids. Deletions cut 7 bases from V and 7 bases from J, with 10 bases between. CDR1 and CDR2 from the germline V gene are ENHRY and SYGVKD.

V is TRBV15 and J is TRBJ2-7; TRBD1 agrees at 7 bases. V gave up 5 bases and J gave up 2 bases; unmatched junction bases: 3. This CDR3 is 13 amino acids long. Germline V CDR1 and CDR2: LNHNV, YYDKDF (reference sequence). Here the CDR3 reads CATSRDSTYEQYF. In nucleotides, the CDR3 is TGTGCCACCAGCCGGGACAGCACCTACGAGCAGTACTTC.

This chain connects TRBV25-1 to TRBJ2-1, with 7 bases matching TRBD1. Germline CDR1 and CDR2: MGHDK and SYGVNS. V lost 9 bases, J lost 8 bases, and 10 bases stayed unmatched. This CDR3 is 13 amino acids long. Here the CDR3 reads CASTPGQFYEQFF. CDR3 in DNA: TGTGCCAGTACACCGGGACAGTTCTATGAGCAGTTCTTC. The complete variable domain, with remaining parts taken from reference TRBV25-1 and TRBJ2-1, reads EADIYQTPRYLVIGTGKKITLECSQTMGHDKMYWYQQDPGMELHLIHYSYGVNSTEKGDLSSESTVSRIRTEHFPLTLESARPSHTSQYLCASTPGQFYEQFFGPGTRLTVL.

This clone was observed a few times. V is TRBV27 and J is TRBJ1-2; D perhaps matches TRBD1 (6 bases). V was cut by 10 bases and J by 4 bases, with 16 bases left in between. The CDR3 loop spans 13 amino acids. The germline V gene has CDR1 MNHEY and CDR2 SMNVEV (reference sequence). In DNA, the CDR3 is TGTGCCACCCGGACAGCCAAGGGCTATGGCTACACCTTC. Translated, it gives CATRTAKGYGYTF.

DNA of the CDR3: TGCGCCAGCAGTGATGGGACAGGGATGGGGTCACCCCTCCACTTT. Amino acids: CASSDGTGMGSPLHF. This chain links TRBV10-1 with TRBJ1-6; 9 nucleotides line up with TRBD1. The length of the CDR3 is 15 residues. The germline CDR1 and CDR2 sequences are WNHNN and SYGVQD (reference sequence). Losses at the gene ends were 3 bases for V and 10 bases for J; bases not matched to a gene: 7.

The chain couples TRBV7-2 to TRBJ2-2, with 12 bases lining up with TRBD2. Trimming at V came to 5 bases and at J to 5 bases, leaving 9 bases not matched to a gene. This CDR3 is 17 amino acids long. The germline V gene has CDR1 SGHTA and CDR2 FQGNSA. This CDR3 reads CASSRSSGGGGTGELFF. CDR3 in DNA: TGTGCCAGCAGCCGATCTAGCGGGGGGGGAGGAACCGGGGAGCTGTTTTTT.

The chain has TRBV28 and TRBJ2-4; possibly TRBD1 for D (6 bases). Between the trimmed V and J ends, which lost 3 bases and 3 bases, there was a span of 18 bases. The CDR3 has 17 amino acids. Germline lookup yields CDR1 MDHEN and CDR2 SYDVKM. CDR3 amino acids: CASSLPISARGKNIQYF. The CDR3 region has the DNA TGTGCCAGCAGTTTGCCCATCTCTGCCAGGGGCAAAAACATTCAGTACTTC.

This clone was detected a few times. The chain carries TRBV6-5 and TRBJ2-2, with D perhaps matching TRBD2 (6 bases). Between the trimmed V and J ends, which lost 10 bases and 6 bases, there was a span of 21 bases. The length of the CDR3 is 15 residues. Germline loops: CDR1 MNHEY, CDR2 SVGAGI. The CDR3 reads CAITPVEGSAGELFF. The DNA of the CDR3 is TGTGCCATCACCCCGGTGGAGGGGAGCGCCGGGGAGCTGTTTTTT.

V usage is TRBV18 and J usage is TRBJ2-1; TRBD2 agrees at 7 bases. The trim removed 3 bases at V and 1 base at J, leaving 6 bases unmatched. The length of the CDR3 is 16 residues. Germline CDR1 reads KGHSH; CDR2 reads LQKENI. CDR3 bases: TGTGCCAGCTCACCGGGAGGGATGGGGTCCTACAATGAGCAGTTCTTC. Translating it yields CASSPGGMGSYNEQFF.

The gene calls are TRBV7-8 and TRBJ2-3, with TRBD2 as a possible D gene (5 bases). Germline V gene lookup returns CDR1 SGHVS and CDR2 FQNEAQ. With 6 bases removed from V and 2 bases from J, the gap between germline ends came to 12 bases. CDR3 length equals 14 residues. The CDR3 here is CASREDSDTDTQYF. The CDR3 DNA reads TGTGCCAGCAGAGAGGACTCGGACACAGATACGCAGTATTTT.

This clone showed up just a few times. Other nucleotide sequences from this sample produce the same CDR3. J is TRBJ1-1 and V is TRBV6-5; TRBD1 matches at 7 bases. With V trimmed by 0 bases and J by 5 bases, 3 bases remained unmatched. CDR1 is MNHEY, CDR2 SVGAGI, per germline. The CDR3 is 14 residues long. The DNA of the CDR3 is TGTGCCAGCAGTTACTCTCCAGGGGGAACTGAAGCTTTCTTT. This translates into CASSYSPGGTEAFF.

The chain carries TRBV5-1 and TRBJ2-7; 10 nucleotides match TRBD1. CDR1 and CDR2 (germline): SGHRS, YFSETQ. Trimming removed 5 bases from V and 5 bases from J; junction bases left unmatched: 7. There are 14 residues in the CDR3. The CDR3 protein is CASRRGQGTHEQYF. In DNA, the CDR3 is TGCGCCAGCAGGCGGGGACAGGGGACCCACGAGCAGTACTTC.

The chain combines TRBV28 with TRBJ2-4; TRBD1 matches at 7 bases. The length of the CDR3 is 18 residues. V dropped 7 bases and J dropped 0; count of bases not matched to a gene: 15. In germline, CDR1 is MDHEN, CDR2 SYDVKM. CDR3 amino acids: CASTRRGRTPLAKNIQYF. The CDR3 coding sequence is TGTGCCAGCACCCGAAGGGGGCGGACCCCTTTAGCCAAAAACATTCAGTACTTC.

Turning to this clone: Other DNA sequences in the sample encode the same CDR3. The chain couples TRBV5-6 to TRBJ1-1; the D gene is possibly TRBD1 (5 bases). The CDR3 is 12 amino acids. Deletions cut 5 bases from V and 5 bases from J, with 10 bases between. Germline V gene data show CDR1 as SGHDT and CDR2 as YYEEEE. The CDR3 is CASSSGGTEAFF. As DNA, the CDR3 is TGTGCCAGCAGTTCCGGGGGGACTGAAGCTTTCTTT.

The rearrangement joins TRBV19 to TRBJ1-5, with 7 bases identical to TRBD1. CDR1 LNHDA and CDR2 SQIVND come from the germline V gene (reference sequence). The CDR3 loop spans 14 amino acids. The V and J ends lost 7 bases and 1 base, in that order; junction bases with no gene match: 4. The CDR3, as DNA: TGTGCCAGTACCGTGACAGGGAGCAATCAGCCCCAGCATTTT. This codes for CASTVTGSNQPQHF.

The chain carries TRBV7-6 and TRBJ2-2; D gene ambiguous. The CDR3 has 11 residues. Germline V gene data show CDR1 as SGHVS and CDR2 as FNYEAQ. The germline V and J ends were trimmed by 5 bases and 6 bases, with 4 bases remaining between them. CDR3 nucleotide sequence: TGTGCCAGCAGCCCTCCCGGGGAGCTGTTTTTT. It is translated as CASSPPGELFF. Variable domain in full (rest from reference TRBV7-6 and TRBJ2-2): GAGVSQSPRYKVTKRGQDVALRCDPISGHVSLYWYRQALGQGPEFLTYFNYEAQQDKSGLPNDRFSAERPEGSISTLTIQRTEQRDSAMYRCASSPPGELFFGEGSRLTVL.

This chain joins TRBV6-5 and TRBJ1-6; 7 nucleotides line up with TRBD1. V gave up 8 bases and J gave up 10 bases; unmatched junction bases: 8. Germline V gene lookup returns CDR1 MNHEY and CDR2 SVGAGI. The CDR3 sequence is 13 residues long. CDR3 coding DNA: TGTGCCAGCCGGGACAGTATCTCCTCACCCCTCCACTTT. Its translation: CASRDSISSPLHF.

The rearrangement joins TRBV9 to TRBJ2-2; tentative D call: TRBD1 (6 bases). V lost 7 bases and J 2 bases, leaving 9 bases between the germline ends. Per germline, CDR1 SGDLS and CDR2 YYNGEE. The length of the CDR3 is 13 residues. CDR3 in amino acids: CASEGVNTGELFF. CDR3 coding DNA: TGTGCCAGCGAGGGGGTAAACACCGGGGAGCTGTTTTTT. Combining the CDR3 with reference TRBV9 and TRBJ2-2 gives the whole variable domain DSGVTQTPKHLITATGQRVTLRCSPRSGDLSVYWYQQSLDQGLQFLIQYYNGEERAKGNILERFSAQQFPDLHSELNLSSLELGDSALYFCASEGVNTGELFFGEGSRLTVL.

The chain couples TRBV30 to TRBJ2-1; perhaps TRBD1 as D (5 bases). The V and J ends lost 2 bases and 5 bases respectively, with 10 bases between them. Germline CDR1 is GTSNPN and CDR2 is SVGIG (reference sequence). The CDR3 has 13 residues. CDR3 region: CAWSRRQNNEQFF. CDR3 coding DNA: TGTGCCTGGAGTCGACGACAGAACAATGAGCAGTTCTTC.